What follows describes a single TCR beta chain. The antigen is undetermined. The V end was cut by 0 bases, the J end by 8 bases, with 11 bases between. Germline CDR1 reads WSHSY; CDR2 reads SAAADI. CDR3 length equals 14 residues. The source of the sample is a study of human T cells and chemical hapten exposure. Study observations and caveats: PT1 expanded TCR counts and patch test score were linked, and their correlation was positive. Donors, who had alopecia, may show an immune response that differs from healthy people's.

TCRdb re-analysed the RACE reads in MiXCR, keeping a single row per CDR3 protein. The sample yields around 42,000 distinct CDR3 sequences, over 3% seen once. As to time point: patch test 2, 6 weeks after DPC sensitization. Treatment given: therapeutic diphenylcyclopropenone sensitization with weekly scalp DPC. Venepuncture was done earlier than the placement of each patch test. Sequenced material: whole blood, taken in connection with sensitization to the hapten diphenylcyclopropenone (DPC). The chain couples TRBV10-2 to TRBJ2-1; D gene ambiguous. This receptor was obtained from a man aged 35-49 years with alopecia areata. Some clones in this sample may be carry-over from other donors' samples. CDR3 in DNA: TGCGCCAGCAGTGAGTCGAGGCCCTTTCATGAGCAGTTCTTC. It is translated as CASSESRPFHEQFF.